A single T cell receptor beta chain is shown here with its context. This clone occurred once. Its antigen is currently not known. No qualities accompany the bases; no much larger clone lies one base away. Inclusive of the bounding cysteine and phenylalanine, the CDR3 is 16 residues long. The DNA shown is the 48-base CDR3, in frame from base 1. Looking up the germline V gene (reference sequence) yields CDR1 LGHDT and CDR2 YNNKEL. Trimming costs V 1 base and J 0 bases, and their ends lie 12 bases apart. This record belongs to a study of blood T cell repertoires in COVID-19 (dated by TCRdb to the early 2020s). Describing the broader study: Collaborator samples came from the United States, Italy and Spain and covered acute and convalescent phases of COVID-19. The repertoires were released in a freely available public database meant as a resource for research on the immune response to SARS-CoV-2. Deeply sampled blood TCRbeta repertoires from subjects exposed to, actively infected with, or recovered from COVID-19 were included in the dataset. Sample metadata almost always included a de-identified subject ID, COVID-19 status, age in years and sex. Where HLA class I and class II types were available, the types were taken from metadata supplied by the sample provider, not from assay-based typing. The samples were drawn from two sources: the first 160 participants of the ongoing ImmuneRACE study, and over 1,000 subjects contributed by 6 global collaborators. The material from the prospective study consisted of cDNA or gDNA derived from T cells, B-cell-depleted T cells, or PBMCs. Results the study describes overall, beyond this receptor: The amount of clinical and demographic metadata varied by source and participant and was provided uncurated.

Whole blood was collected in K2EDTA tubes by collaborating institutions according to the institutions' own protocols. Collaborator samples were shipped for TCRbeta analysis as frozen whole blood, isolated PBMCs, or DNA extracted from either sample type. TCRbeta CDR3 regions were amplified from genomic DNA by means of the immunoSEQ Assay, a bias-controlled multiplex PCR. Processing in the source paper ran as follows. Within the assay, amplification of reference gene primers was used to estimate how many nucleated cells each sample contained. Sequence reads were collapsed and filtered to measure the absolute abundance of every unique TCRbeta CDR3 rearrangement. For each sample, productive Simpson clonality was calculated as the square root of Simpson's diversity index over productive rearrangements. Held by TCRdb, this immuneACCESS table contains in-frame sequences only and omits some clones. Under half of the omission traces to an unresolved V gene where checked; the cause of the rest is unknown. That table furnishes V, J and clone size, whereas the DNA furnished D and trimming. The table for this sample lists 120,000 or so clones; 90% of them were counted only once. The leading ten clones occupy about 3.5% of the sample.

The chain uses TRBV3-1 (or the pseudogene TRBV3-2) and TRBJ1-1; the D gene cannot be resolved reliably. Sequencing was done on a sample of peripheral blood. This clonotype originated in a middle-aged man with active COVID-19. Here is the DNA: TGTGCCAGCAGCCAAGGTGGAGGATTCCTGAACACTGAAGCTTTCTTT. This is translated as CASSQGGGFLNTEAFF.